This T cell receptor beta chain stems from a study of cytomegalovirus exposure and HLA in healthy donors. Study-wide results and caveats: TCR beta sequences reportedly predicted most subjects' HLA-A and HLA-B alleles accurately. A missense variant in DCLRE1C was later tied to TCR beta V- and J-gene trimming.

Germline assignment: CDR1 SGDLS and CDR2 YYNGEE. Trimming stripped 4 bases from V and 4 bases from J, with 18 bases between. The CDR3 extends over 16 amino acids. Comments on this clone: The antigen is unknown.

PCR used 60 Vbeta primers and 13 Jbeta primers. Assay used: immunoSEQ multiplex PCR; TCRdb lists only in-frame clones, some missing. The sample records about 200,000 clones, approximately 80% being singletons. The receptor was derived from a woman younger than 45 in good health and CMV-seropositive. The sequencing input was PBMCs. This chain joins TRBV9 and TRBJ2-1; maybe TRBD2 (6 bases). CDR3 sequence reads: CASSLTPTGEYNEQFF. The CDR3 nucleotides read TGTGCCAGCAGCCTGACGCCTACGGGGGAGTACAATGAGCAGTTCTTC.